This T cell receptor (beta chain) was recorded in a study of T cells after yellow fever vaccination. 5'RACE template switching generated TCR cDNA, adding a universal primer site and UMIs. TCRdb analysed the 5' RACE reads with MiXCR anew, one entry per CDR3 protein. The table includes 60,000 to 95,000 distinct CDR3 sequences, around 7% detected once. Notes on the study in general: FACS-sorted repertoires could contain abundant clonotypes contaminating from the bulk population. The booster saw the reappearance of most primary-vaccination clones (around 95% CD4, about 90% CD8).

CDR3 length: 15 residues. Trimming removed 2 bases from V and 3 bases from J, with 10 bases in between. The germline CDR1 and CDR2 sequences are MNHEY and SVGAGI. This clonotype was seen at least ten times. What it binds is not known. The sample consisted of CD8+ T cells sorted from PBMCs, taken 10 days after the first yellow fever vaccination. The genes are TRBV6-5 and TRBJ1-4; D uncertain. The receptor comes from a man younger than 35 who received the YFV17D yellow fever vaccine. DNA for the CDR3: TGTGCCAGCAGTTACATGGATGGGGCTAATGAAAAACTGTTTTTT. Protein product: CASSYMDGANEKLFF.